Here is one T cell receptor (beta chain) with its context. The antigen is unknown. Regions amplified from RNA transcripts were the TCR beta CDR3 regions. HTBI primers were used for first-round RT-PCR of the TCR CDR3. TCRdb re-derived calls from the multiplex PCR reads in MiXCR, one entry per CDR3 protein. The table includes fewer than 400,000 distinct CDR3 sequences, about 25% detected once. The CDR3 runs to 15 residues. Germline assignment: CDR1 SEHNR and CDR2 FQNEAQ (reference sequence). The V gene lost 2 bases and the J gene lost 6 bases, with 15 bases spanning the gap. The sample is drawn from a study of T cells in Graves' hyperthyroidism and ophthalmopathy. Study-level results: Blood held most thyroid clonotypes expanded above 0.001 frequency.

The sequencing sample was made of blood. V usage is TRBV7-9 and J usage is TRBJ2-3; weak D call: TRBD2 (5 bases). This clonotype was obtained from a man aged 50-60 years with Graves' hyperthyroidism. This CDR3 is CASSLSAAALDTQYF. The CDR3 nucleotides are TGTGCCAGCAGCTTATCAGCGGCCGCTCTTGATACGCAGTATTTT.